This entry features one T cell receptor beta chain sequence. Antigen: not known. J gave up 4 bases and V 3 bases, and 6 bases lay outside the gene matches. CDR3 length: 15 residues. The time point is: sample taken at primary tumor resection. Researchers sequenced whole RNA taken from tumor, nontumor lung or frozen PBMC without sorting. A total of around 67 untreated early-stage non-small cell lung cancer patients served as donors. Unique molecular identifiers, one per molecule, were present on every TCR cDNA molecule. Using its own MiXCR run on the 5' RACE reads, TCRdb lists one record per CDR3 protein. The sample lists more than 30,000 distinct CDR3 sequences; around 5.8% were seen once. These data come from a study of spatial heterogeneity in lung cancer. Study findings and constraints: At resection, ubiquitous expanded tumor TCRs appeared in blood more than at follow-up.

Sequenced material: PBMCs, taken at surgery. This receptor was identified in a male donor with early-stage non-small cell lung cancer. The J gene is TRBJ1-1, the V gene TRBV23-1, with 9 bases that match TRBD1. TRBV23-1 is an ORF; its function is uncertain. The CDR3 bases are TGCGCCAGCAGTCACGCCGGACAGGGGAGCACTGAAGCTTTCTTT. Encoded protein: CASSHAGQGSTEAFF.